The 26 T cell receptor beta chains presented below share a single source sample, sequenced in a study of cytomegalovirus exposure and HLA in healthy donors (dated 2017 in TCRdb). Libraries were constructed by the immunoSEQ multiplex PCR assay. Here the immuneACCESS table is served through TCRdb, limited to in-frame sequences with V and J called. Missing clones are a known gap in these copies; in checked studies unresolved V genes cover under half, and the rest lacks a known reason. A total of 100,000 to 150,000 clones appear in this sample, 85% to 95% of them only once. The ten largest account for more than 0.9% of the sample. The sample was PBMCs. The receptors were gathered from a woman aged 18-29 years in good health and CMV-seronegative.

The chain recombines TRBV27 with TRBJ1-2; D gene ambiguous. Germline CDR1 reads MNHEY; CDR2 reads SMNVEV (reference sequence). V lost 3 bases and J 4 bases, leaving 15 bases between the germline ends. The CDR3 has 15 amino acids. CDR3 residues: CASSFSQGRGYGYTF. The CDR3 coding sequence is TGTGCCAGCAGTTTTAGCCAAGGCCGAGGCTATGGCTACACCTTC.

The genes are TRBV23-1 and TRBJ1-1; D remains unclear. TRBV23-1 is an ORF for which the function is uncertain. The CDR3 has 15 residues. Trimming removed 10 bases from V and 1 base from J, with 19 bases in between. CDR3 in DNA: TGCGCCAACAGCCATATTCCGACGGGGAACACTGAAGCTTTCTTT. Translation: CANSHIPTGNTEAFF.

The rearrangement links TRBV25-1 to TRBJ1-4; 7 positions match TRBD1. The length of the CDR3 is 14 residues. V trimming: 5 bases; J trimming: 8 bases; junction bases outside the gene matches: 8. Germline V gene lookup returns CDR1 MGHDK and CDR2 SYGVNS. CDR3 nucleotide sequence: TGTGCCAGCAGTCAGGACAGGTGGAGCGAAAAACTGTTTTTT. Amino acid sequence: CASSQDRWSEKLFF.

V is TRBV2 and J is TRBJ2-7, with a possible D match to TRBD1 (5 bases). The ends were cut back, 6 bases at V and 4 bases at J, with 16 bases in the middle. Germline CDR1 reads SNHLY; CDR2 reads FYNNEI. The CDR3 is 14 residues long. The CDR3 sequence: CASRGQGPLYEQYF. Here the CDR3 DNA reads TGTGCCAGCAGGGGGCAGGGTCCCCTGTACGAGCAGTACTTC.

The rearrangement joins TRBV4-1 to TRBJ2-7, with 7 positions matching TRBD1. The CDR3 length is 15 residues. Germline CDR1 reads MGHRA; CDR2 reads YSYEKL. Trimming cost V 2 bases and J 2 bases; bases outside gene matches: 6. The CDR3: CASSQNPGQPYEQYF. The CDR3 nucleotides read TGCGCCAGCAGCCAAAACCCGGGACAGCCCTACGAGCAGTACTTC.

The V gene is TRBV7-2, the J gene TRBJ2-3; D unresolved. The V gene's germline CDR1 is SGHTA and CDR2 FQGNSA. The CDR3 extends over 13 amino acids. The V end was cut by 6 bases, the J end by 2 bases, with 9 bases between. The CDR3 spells CASRERPTDTQYF. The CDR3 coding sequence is TGTGCCAGCAGGGAGCGACCCACAGATACGCAGTATTTT.

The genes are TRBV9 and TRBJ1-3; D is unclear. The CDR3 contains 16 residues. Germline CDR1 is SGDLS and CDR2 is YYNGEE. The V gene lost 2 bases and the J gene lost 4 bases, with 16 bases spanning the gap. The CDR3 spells CASSVKQIPGGNTIYF. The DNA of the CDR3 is TGTGCCAGCAGCGTCAAGCAGATACCCGGGGGAAACACCATATATTTT.

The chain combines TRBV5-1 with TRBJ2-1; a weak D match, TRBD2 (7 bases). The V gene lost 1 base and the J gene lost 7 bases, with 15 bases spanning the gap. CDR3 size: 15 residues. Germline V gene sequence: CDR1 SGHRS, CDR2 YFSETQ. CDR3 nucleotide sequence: TGCGCCAGCAGCTTGAGGTCGGGGGGCGGAAATGAGCAGTTCTTC. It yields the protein CASSLRSGGGNEQFF.

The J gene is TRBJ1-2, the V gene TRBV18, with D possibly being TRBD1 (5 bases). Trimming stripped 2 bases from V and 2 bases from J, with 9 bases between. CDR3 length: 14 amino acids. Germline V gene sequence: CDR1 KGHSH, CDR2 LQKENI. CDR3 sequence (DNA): TGTGCCAGCTCACCAGGGGGAGGAAACTATGGCTACACCTTC. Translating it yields CASSPGGGNYGYTF.

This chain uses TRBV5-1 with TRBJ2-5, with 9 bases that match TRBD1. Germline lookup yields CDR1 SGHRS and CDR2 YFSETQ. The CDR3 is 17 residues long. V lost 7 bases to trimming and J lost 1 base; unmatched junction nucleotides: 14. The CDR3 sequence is CASHRTGTGILQETQYF. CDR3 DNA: TGCGCCAGCCACCGAACCGGGACAGGGATACTCCAAGAGACCCAGTACTTC.

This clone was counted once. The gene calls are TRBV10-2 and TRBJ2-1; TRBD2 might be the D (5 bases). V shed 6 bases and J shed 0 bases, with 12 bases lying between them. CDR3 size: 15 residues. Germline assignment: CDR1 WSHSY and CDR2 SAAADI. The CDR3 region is CASSGGFSSYNEQFF. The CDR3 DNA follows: TGCGCCAGCAGCGGCGGGTTCAGCTCCTACAATGAGCAGTTCTTC.

CDR3 coding DNA: TGTGCCAGCAGCACTACGCAGGGAGGTCAGCCCCAGCATTTT. Its translation is CASSTTQGGQPQHF. The chain combines TRBV6-1 with TRBJ1-5; weak D call: TRBD1 (5 bases). Germline V gene sequence: CDR1 MNHNS, CDR2 SASEGT. CDR3 length: 14 amino acids. Trimming pared 6 bases from V and 6 bases from J, leaving 15 bases between.

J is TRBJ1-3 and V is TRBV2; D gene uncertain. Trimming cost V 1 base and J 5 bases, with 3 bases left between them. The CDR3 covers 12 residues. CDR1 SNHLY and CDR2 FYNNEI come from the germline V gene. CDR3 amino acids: CASSEVRNTIYF. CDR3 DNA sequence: TGTGCCAGCAGTGAAGTTAGAAACACCATATATTTT.

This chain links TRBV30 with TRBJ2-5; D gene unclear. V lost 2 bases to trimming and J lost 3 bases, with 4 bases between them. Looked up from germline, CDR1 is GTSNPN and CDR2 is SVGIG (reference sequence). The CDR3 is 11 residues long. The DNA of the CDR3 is TGTGCCTGGAGTCCTGAAGAGACCCAGTACTTC. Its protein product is CAWSPEETQYF.

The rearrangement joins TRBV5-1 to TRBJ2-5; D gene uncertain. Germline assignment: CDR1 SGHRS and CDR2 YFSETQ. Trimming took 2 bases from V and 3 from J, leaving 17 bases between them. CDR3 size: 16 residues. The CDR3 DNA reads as TGCGCCAGCAGCTTTCGGTCAGGAATGCGAAAAGAGACCCAGTACTTC. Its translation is CASSFRSGMRKETQYF.

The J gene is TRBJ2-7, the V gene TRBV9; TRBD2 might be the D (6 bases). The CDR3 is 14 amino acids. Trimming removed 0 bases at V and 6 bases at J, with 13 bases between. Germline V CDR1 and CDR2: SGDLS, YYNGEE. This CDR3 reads CASSVGGVGGEQYF. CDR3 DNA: TGTGCCAGCAGCGTAGGGGGGGTCGGCGGCGAGCAGTACTTC. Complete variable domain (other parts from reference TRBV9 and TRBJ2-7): DSGVTQTPKHLITATGQRVTLRCSPRSGDLSVYWYQQSLDQGLQFLIQYYNGEERAKGNILERFSAQQFPDLHSELNLSSLELGDSALYFCASSVGGVGGEQYFGPGTRLTVT.

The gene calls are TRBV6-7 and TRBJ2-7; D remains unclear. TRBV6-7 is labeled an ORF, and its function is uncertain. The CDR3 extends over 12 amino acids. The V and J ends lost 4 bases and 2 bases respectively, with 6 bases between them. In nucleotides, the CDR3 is TGTGCCAGCAGTTTCTGTACCTACGAGCAGTACTTC. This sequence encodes CASSFCTYEQYF.

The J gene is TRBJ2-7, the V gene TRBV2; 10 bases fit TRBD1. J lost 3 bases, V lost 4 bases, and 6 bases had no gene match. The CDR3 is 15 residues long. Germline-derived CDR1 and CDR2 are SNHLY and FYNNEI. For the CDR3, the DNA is TGTGCCAGCAGTGGGGGGGGACAGGGGATCTACGAGCAGTACTTC. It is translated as CASSGGGQGIYEQYF.

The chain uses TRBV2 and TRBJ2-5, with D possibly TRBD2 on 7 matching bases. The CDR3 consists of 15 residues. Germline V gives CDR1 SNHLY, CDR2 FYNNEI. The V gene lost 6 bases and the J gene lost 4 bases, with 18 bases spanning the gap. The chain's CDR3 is CASRLGGDVGETQYF. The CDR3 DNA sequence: TGTGCCAGCAGATTAGGGGGGGACGTTGGAGAGACCCAGTACTTC.

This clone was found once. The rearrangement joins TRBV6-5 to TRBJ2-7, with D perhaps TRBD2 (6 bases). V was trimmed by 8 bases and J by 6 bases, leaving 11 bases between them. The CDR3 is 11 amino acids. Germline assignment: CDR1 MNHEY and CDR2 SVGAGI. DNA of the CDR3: TGTGCCAGCTGCGGGGCGGGCGAGCAGTACTTC. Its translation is CASCGAGEQYF.

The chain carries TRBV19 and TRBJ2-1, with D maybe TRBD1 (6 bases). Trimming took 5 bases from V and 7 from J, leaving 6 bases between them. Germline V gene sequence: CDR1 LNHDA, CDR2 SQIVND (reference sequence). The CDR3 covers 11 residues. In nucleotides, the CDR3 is TGTGCCAGTAGTGACAGGAATGAGCAGTTCTTC. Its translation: CASSDRNEQFF.

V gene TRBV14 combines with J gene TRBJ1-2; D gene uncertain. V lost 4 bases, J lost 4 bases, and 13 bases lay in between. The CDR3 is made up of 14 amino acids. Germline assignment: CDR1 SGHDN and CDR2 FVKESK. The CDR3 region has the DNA TGTGCCAGCAGCCCCCGTCTCGGGGTCTATGGCTACACCTTC. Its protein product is CASSPRLGVYGYTF.

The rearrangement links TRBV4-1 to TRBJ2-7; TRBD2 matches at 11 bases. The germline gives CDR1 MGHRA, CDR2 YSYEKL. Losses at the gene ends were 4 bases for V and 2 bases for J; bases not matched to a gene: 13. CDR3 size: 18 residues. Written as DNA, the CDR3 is TGCGCCAGCAGCCCATTGAAACTAGCGGGGGCCACAGCCTACGAGCAGTACTTC. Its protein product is CASSPLKLAGATAYEQYF.

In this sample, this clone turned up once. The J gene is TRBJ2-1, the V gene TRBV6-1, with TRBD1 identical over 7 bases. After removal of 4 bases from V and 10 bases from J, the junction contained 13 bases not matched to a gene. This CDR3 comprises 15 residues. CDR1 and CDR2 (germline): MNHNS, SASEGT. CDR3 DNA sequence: TGTGCCAGCAGTGTTCTAAGGGGGCCCTCGGAGGAGCAGTTCTTC. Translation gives CASSVLRGPSEEQFF.

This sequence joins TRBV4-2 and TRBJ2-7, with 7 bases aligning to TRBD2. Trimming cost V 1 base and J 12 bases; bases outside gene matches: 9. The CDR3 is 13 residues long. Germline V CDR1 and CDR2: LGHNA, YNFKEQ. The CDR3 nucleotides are TGTGCCAGCAGCCAAGGGGGAACTAGCGAGGGGTACTTC. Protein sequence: CASSQGGTSEGYF.

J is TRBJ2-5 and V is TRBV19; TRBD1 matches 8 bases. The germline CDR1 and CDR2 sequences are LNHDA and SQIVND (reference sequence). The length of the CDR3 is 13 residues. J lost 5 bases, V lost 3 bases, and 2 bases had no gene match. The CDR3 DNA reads TGTGCCAGTAGTATGGACAGGGTGGAGACCCAGTACTTC. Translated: CASSMDRVETQYF.